Below, one T cell receptor (beta chain) is given with its context. The source of the sample is a study of control samples from healthy donors and cancer patients. The CDR3 loop spans 12 amino acids. V lost 4 bases to trimming and J lost 9 bases, with 11 bases between them. Libraries were prepared by immunoSEQ multiplex PCR; TCRdb keeps only in-frame clonotypes and omits some of them. In the table there are under 130,000 clones, roughly four fifths of which are singletons. The chain uses TRBV5-3 and TRBJ1-5; no definite D call. TRBV5-3 is an open reading frame whose function is uncertain. The source of this sequence is a woman between 50 and 59 years old in good health. The material sequenced was blood. CDR3 residues: CARSTLWGPQHF. In DNA, the CDR3 is TGTGCCAGAAGCACCCTATGGGGGCCCCAGCATTTT.